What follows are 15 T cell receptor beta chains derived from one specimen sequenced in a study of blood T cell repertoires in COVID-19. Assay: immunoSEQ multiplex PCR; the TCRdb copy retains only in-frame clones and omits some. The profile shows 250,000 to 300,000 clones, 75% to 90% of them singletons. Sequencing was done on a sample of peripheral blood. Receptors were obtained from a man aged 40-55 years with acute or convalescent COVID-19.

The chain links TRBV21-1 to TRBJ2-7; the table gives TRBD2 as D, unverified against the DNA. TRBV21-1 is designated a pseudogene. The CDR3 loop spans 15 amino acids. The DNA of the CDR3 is TGTGCCAGCAGCGCCGCTCTGGAGGCCCCCTACGAGCAGTACTTC. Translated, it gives CASSAALEAPYEQYF.

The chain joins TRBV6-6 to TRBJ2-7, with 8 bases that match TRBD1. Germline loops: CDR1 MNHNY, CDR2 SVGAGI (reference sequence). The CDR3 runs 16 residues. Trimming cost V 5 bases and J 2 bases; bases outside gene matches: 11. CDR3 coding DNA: TGTGCCAGCAGTCCAGGGACAGGCCTTACAACCTACGAGCAGTACTTC. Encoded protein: CASSPGTGLTTYEQYF.

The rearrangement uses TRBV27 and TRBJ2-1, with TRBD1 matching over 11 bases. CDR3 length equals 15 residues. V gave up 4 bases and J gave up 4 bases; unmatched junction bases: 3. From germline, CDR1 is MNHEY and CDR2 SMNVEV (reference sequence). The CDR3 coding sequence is TGTGCCAGCAGTTCCGGGACAGGGGGATACAATGAGCAGTTCTTC. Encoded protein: CASSSGTGGYNEQFF.

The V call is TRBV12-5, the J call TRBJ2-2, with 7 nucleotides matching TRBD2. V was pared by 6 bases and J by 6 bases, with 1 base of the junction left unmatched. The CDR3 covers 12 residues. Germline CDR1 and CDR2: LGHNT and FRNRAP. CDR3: CASGRGAGELFF. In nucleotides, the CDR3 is TGTGCTAGTGGCCGGGGGGCCGGGGAGCTGTTTTTT.

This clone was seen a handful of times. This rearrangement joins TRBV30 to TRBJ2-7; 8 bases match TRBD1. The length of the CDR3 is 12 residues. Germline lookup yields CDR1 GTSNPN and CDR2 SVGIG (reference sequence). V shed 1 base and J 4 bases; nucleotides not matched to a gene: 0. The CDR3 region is CAWSGDRYEQYF. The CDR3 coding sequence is TGTGCCTGGAGTGGGGACAGGTACGAGCAGTACTTC.

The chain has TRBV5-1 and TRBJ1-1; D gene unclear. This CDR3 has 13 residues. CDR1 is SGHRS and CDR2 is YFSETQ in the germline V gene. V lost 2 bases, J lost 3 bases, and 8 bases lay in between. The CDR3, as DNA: TGCGCCAGCAGCTTCAATACTGACACTGAAGCTTTCTTT. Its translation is CASSFNTDTEAFF.

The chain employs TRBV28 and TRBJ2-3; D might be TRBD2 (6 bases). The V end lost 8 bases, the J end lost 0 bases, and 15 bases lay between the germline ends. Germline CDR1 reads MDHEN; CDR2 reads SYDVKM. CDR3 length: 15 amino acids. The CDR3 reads CASGIGGVSTDTQYF. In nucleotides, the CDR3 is TGTGCCAGCGGAATCGGGGGAGTCAGCACAGATACGCAGTATTTT.

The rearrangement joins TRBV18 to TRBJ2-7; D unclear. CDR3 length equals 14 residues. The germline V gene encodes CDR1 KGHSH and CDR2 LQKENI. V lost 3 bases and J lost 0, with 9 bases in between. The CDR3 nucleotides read TGTGCCAGCTCACCGCCAGACTTCTCCTACGAGCAGTACTTC. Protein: CASSPPDFSYEQYF.

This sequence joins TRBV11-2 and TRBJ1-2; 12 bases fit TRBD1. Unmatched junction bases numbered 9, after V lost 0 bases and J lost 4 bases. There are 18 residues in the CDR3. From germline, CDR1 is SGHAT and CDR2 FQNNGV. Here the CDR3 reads CASSLDGTGGALAYGYTF. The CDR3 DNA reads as TGTGCCAGCAGCTTAGATGGGACAGGGGGCGCCTTGGCCTATGGCTACACCTTC.

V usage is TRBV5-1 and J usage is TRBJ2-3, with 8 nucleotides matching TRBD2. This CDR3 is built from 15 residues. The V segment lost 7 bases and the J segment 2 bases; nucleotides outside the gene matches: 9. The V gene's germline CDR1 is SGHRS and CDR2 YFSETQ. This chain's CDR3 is CASGGTGGVTDTQYF. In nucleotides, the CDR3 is TGCGCCAGCGGAGGGACCGGGGGGGTCACAGATACGCAGTATTTT.

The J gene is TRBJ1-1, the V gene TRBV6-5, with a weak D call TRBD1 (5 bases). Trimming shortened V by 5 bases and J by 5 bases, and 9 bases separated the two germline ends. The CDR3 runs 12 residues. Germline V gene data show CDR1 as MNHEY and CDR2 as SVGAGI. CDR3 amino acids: CASSSRDTEAFF. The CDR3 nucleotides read TGTGCCAGCAGTAGCAGGGATACTGAAGCTTTCTTT.

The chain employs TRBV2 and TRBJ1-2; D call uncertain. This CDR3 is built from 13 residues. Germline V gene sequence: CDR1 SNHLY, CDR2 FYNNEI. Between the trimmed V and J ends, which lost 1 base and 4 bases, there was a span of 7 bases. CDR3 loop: CASSEEGAYGYTF. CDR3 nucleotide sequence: TGTGCCAGCAGTGAAGAGGGAGCCTATGGCTACACCTTC.

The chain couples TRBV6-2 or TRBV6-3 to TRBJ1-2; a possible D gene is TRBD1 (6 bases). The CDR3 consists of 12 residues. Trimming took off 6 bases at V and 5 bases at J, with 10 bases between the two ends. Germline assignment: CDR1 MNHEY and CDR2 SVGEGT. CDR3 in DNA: TGTGCCAGCAGCCAACAGGGTTATGGCTACACCTTC. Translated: CASSQQGYGYTF.

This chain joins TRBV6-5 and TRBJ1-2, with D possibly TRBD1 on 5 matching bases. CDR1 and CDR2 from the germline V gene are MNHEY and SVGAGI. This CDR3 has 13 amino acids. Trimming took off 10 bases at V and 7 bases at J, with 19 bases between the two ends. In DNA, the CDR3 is TGTGCCACTCTCCTCACAGGTTCGGGTGGCTACACCTTC. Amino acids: CATLLTGSGGYTF.

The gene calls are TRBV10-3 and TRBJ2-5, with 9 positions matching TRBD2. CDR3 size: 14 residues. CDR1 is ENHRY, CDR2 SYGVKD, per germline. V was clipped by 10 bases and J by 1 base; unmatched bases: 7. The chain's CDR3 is CATKAGGLQETQYF. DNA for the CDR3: TGTGCCACAAAAGCGGGGGGTCTCCAAGAGACCCAGTACTTC.